The source of this T cell receptor beta chain is a study of cytomegalovirus exposure and HLA in healthy donors. Overall study results and limits: In a later analysis, common viral pathogens appeared linked to several of the most significant clusters. Certain indistinguishable V segments, among them TRBV6-2 and TRBV6-3, were excluded. Association of a missense DCLRE1C variant with TCR beta V- and J-gene trimming was reported in a later analysis. TCR beta V segments were, for the most part, productive about 87% or about 30% of the time in an earlier analysis.

The primer mix had 60 Vbeta and 13 Jbeta primers. TCRdb's table, derived via immunoSEQ multiplex PCR, lists solely in-frame clones and lacks some. The sample shows more than 95,000 clones, 75% of them seen only once. This clone is a singleton in its sample. Its antigen is not identified. Looked up from germline, CDR1 is SGDLS and CDR2 is YYNGEE. V dropped 4 bases and J dropped 4 bases, with 18 bases sitting between them. This CDR3 is built from 15 residues. Source material: PBMCs. This chain connects TRBV9 to TRBJ2-7; D is perhaps TRBD1 (6 bases). The receptor was derived from a woman aged 18-30 years in good health and CMV-seronegative. As DNA, the CDR3 is TGTGCCAGCAGCCCGAGCGCAGGGGCTATTTACGAGCAGTACTTC. As protein: CASSPSAGAIYEQYF.